These T cell receptor beta chains were read from a single sample in a study of long-term antiretroviral therapy in people with HIV. TCRdb's copy holds only in-frame clones and misses some; the assay was immunoSEQ multiplex PCR. The profile shows over 20,000 clones, 88% of them singletons. The sequencing used unsorted PBMCs, collected 0.6 years after starting antiretroviral therapy. The receptors derive from a man aged 60-69 years with HIV. The CDR3 runs from the conserved cysteine through the conserved F or W. A D gene is named only where the DNA matches it firmly. Part of the rows lack a size; the others show once, few, many or a class for expanded clones.

D | J | V | size | CDR3 | DNA
NA | TRBJ1-1 | TRBV7-9 | once | CASSPQSGITEAFF | TGTGCCAGCAGCCCCCAGTCGGGCATCACTGAAGCTTTCTTT
TRBD1 | TRBJ2-3 | TRBV5-6 | NA | CASSTAGGQVTDTQYF | TGTGCCAGCAGCACGGCCGGGGGACAGGTCACAGATACGCAGTATTTT
NA | TRBJ1-5 | TRBV18 | NA | CASSPGVYRDYSNQPQHF | TGTGCCAGCTCACCCGGGGTATACAGGGATTATAGCAATCAGCCCCAGCATTTT
NA | TRBJ2-1 | TRBV15 | NA | CATSRDQTGEQFF | TGTGCCACCAGCAGAGATCAGACGGGTGAGCAGTTCTTC
NA | TRBJ2-7 | TRBV28 | NA | CASSLWGRGGDEQYF | TGTGCCAGCAGTTTATGGGGCAGGGGGGGCGACGAGCAGTACTTC
NA | TRBJ2-2 | TRBV7-3 | NA | CASSRLAGELFF | TGTGCCAGCAGCCGACTAGCCGGGGAGCTGTTTTTT
TRBD1 | TRBJ2-1 | TRBV6-6 | NA | CASSTGTGVYEQFF | TGTGCCAGCAGTACCGGGACAGGGGTTTATGAGCAGTTCTTC
TRBD1 | TRBJ2-7 | TRBV7-7 | once | CASSLTGGEQYF | TGTGCCAGCAGCTTGACAGGGGGCGAGCAGTACTTC
TRBD2 | TRBJ2-3 | TRBV10-1 | NA | CASSVSSGVGDTQYF | TGCGCCAGCAGTGTCTCTAGCGGGGTGGGAGATACGCAGTATTTT
NA | TRBJ2-7 | TRBV11-3 | once | CASSLSPVYEQYF | TGTGCCAGCAGCTTATCCCCCGTCTACGAGCAGTACTTC
TRBD1 | TRBJ1-5 | TRBV19 | NA | CASSVWTGGTQPQHF | TGTGCCAGTAGTGTTTGGACAGGGGGTACGCAGCCCCAGCATTTT
TRBD1 | TRBJ1-4 | TRBV28 | NA | CASRDRGPNEKLFF | TGTGCCAGCAGAGACAGGGGGCCGAATGAAAAACTGTTTTTT
TRBD1 | TRBJ2-7 | TRBV2 | NA | CASRRTGLNEQYF | TGTGCCAGCAGGCGGACAGGGTTGAACGAGCAGTACTTC
NA | TRBJ2-1 | TRBV6-4 | NA | CASIEVGIYNEQFF | TGTGCCAGCATTGAGGTCGGGATTTACAATGAGCAGTTCTTC
NA | TRBJ1-5 | TRBV9 | NA | CASSPGGGPGQPQHF | TGTGCCAGCAGCCCGGGAGGGGGACCGGGACAGCCCCAGCATTTT
NA | TRBJ2-4 | TRBV5-1 | once | CASSLGGGDIQYF | TGCGCCAGCAGCTTGGGTGGAGGGGACATTCAGTACTTC
NA | TRBJ2-7 | TRBV29-1 | NA | CSVEGPGSYEQYF | TGCAGCGTTGAAGGACCGGGTTCCTACGAGCAGTACTTC
NA | TRBJ1-3 | TRBV9 | once | CASSVGVSGNTIYF | TGTGCCAGCAGCGTAGGGGTCTCTGGAAACACCATATATTTT
NA | TRBJ2-7 | TRBV9 | NA | CASSADGGPTYF | TGTGCCAGCAGCGCCGACGGGGGGCCGACGTACTTC
NA | TRBJ2-3 | TRBV27 | NA | CASSSLTRVIHSTDTQYF | TGTGCCAGCAGTTCCCTGACTAGGGTCATCCACTCGACAGATACGCAGTATTTT
TRBD1 | TRBJ1-2 | TRBV28 | NA | CASRVGGDRGNGYTF | TGTGCCAGCAGGGTTGGAGGGGACAGGGGTAATGGCTACACCTTC
TRBD1 | TRBJ1-1 | TRBV6-7 | once | CASSAPSRGTDNTEAFF | TGTGCCAGCAGCGCCCCCTCTCGCGGGACAGATAACACTGAAGCTTTCTTT
TRBD2 | TRBJ2-7 | TRBV6-5 | NA | CASSSGGEQYF | TGTGCCAGCAGTTCGGGAGGCGAGCAGTACTTC
NA | TRBJ2-5 | TRBV5-1 | NA | CASSLGLRLEVQETQYF | TGCGCCAGCAGCTTGGGCCTGCGACTAGAAGTGCAAGAGACCCAGTACTTC
NA | TRBJ2-2 | TRBV30 | NA | CAWSPRGYYTGELFF | TGTGCCTGGAGTCCACGGGGCTATTACACCGGGGAGCTGTTTTTT
TRBD2 | TRBJ2-1 | TRBV4-3 | NA | CASSQDPGAGGYYNEQFF | TGCGCCAGCAGCCAAGATCCCGGAGCGGGGGGTTACTACAATGAGCAGTTCTTC
TRBD1 | TRBJ1-5 | TRBV28 | once | CASRTGLWNQPQHF | TGTGCCAGCAGGACAGGGCTATGGAATCAGCCCCAGCATTTT
TRBD2 | TRBJ2-3 | TRBV7-2 | NA | CASRPQTSGSTDTQYF | TGTGCCAGCAGACCCCAGACTAGCGGGAGTACAGATACGCAGTATTTT
NA | TRBJ1-4 | TRBV2 | NA | CASSERGTFNEKLFF | TGTGCCAGCAGTGAAAGGGGGACCTTTAATGAAAAACTGTTTTTT
TRBD1 | TRBJ2-5 | TRBV4-1 | NA | CASSQGRGLGETQYF | TGCGCCAGCAGCCAAGGAAGGGGGCTAGGAGAGACCCAGTACTTC
NA | TRBJ2-1 | TRBV23-1 | NA | CARKKSNEQFF | TGCGCCAGAAAAAAGTCCAATGAGCAGTTCTTC